This entry lists 3 T cell receptor beta chains sequenced from one sample in a study of T-cell memory formation after mild COVID-19. TCRdb itself ran the 5' RACE reads through MiXCR, one entry per CDR3 protein. This table holds about 160,000 distinct CDR3 sequences, roughly 28% found once. The sample taken for sequencing was PBMCs or a T cell subset sorted from them (not recorded which). These receptors were obtained from an adult woman who had mild COVID-19 (a few samples of this study predate the infection). Cell type and time point are not known.

The V gene is TRBV12-3 or TRBV12-4, the J gene TRBJ1-6, with D uncertain. With 4 bases removed from V and 12 bases from J, the gap between germline ends came to 10 bases. The CDR3 has 12 amino acids. CDR3 DNA sequence: TGTGCCAGCAGTTCCGGAGCTATACCCCTCCACTTT. Translated, it gives CASSSGAIPLHF.

This clonotype is a singleton in its sample. The chain links TRBV5-5 to TRBJ1-5, with D uncertain. Germline CDR1 is SGHKS and CDR2 is YYEKEE (reference sequence). V gave up 1 base and J gave up 0 bases, with 11 bases separating them. The CDR3 length is 16 residues. In nucleotides, the CDR3 is TGTGCCAGCAGCTTGTCACCGGGAGATAGCAATCAGCCCCAGCATTTT. It yields the protein CASSLSPGDSNQPQHF.

The chain recombines TRBV12-3 or TRBV12-4 with TRBJ2-7; 7 bases map to TRBD2. The CDR3 is 13 amino acids. V was pared by 4 bases and J by 4 bases, with 4 bases of the junction left unmatched. CDR3 nucleotides: TGTGCCAGCAGTTCGCTAGCGGTGTACGAGCAGTACTTC. As protein: CASSSLAVYEQYF.